The 15 T cell receptor beta chains in this list originate from one sample, sequenced in a study of blood T cell repertoires in COVID-19. The protocol was immunoSEQ multiplex PCR, while the TCRdb copy is restricted to in-frame clones and leaves out a portion. The table records 45,000 to 65,000 clones, about 90% of them present only once. Sequenced sample: peripheral blood. The receptors here all came from a human donor in a cohort sampled during active COVID-19.

The chain combines TRBV19 with TRBJ1-3, with D unclear. Germline loops: CDR1 LNHDA, CDR2 SQIVND (reference sequence). The CDR3 sequence is 14 residues long. Trimming took 7 bases from V and 0 from J, leaving 10 bases between them. The CDR3 DNA reads TGTGCCAGTAAGTACCGCGGCTCTGGAAACACCATATATTTT. It translates to CASKYRGSGNTIYF.

The V and J genes are TRBV15 and TRBJ2-3; maybe TRBD1 (6 bases). Trimming left V 3 bases short and J 6 bases short, with 16 bases between. CDR3 size: 15 residues. Germline values: CDR1 LNHNV, CDR2 YYDKDF (reference sequence). CDR3 sequence: CATSRDSVTPDTQYF. CDR3 coding DNA: TGTGCCACCAGCAGGGACAGTGTAACACCTGATACGCAGTATTTT.

The genes are TRBV4-3 and TRBJ2-4; TRBD1 agrees at 11 bases. V was pared by 1 base and J by 10 bases, with 9 bases of the junction left unmatched. CDR1 and CDR2 (germline): LGHNA, YSLEER. The CDR3 is 16 residues long. The CDR3, as DNA: TGCGCCAGCAGCCAAGCCTTTGGCGGGACAGGGGGGATTCAGTACTTC. Amino acids: CASSQAFGGTGGIQYF.

CDR3 in DNA: TGTGCCAGTAGGGTCGCTACAGGGCGGGTTTTCGGCTACACCTTC. This codes for CASRVATGRVFGYTF. The rearrangement links TRBV19 to TRBJ1-2; perhaps TRBD1 as D (6 bases). The CDR3 is 15 amino acids. The germline gives CDR1 LNHDA, CDR2 SQIVND (reference sequence). Between the trimmed V and J ends, which lost 6 bases and 8 bases, there was a span of 22 bases.

The rearrangement joins TRBV18 to TRBJ2-5; D ambiguous. Germline CDR1 is KGHSH and CDR2 is LQKENI. The CDR3 totals 14 residues. V was pared by 2 bases and J by 0 bases, with 7 bases between. The DNA of the CDR3 is TGTGCCAGCTCACCAGTAACGGACCAAGAGACCCAGTACTTC. Amino acid sequence: CASSPVTDQETQYF.

This rearrangement joins TRBV9 to TRBJ1-1; D possibly corresponds to TRBD1 (5 bases). V shed 3 bases and J shed 1 base, with 7 bases lying between them. This CDR3 contains 13 residues. Germline assignment: CDR1 SGDLS and CDR2 YYNGEE. The DNA for the CDR3 is TGTGCCAGCAGCGAAGGACAGAACACTGAAGCTTTCTTT. Protein sequence: CASSEGQNTEAFF. Together with reference TRBV9 and TRBJ1-1, the CDR3 gives the full variable domain: DSGVTQTPKHLITATGQRVTLRCSPRSGDLSVYWYQQSLDQGLQFLIQYYNGEERAKGNILERFSAQQFPDLHSELNLSSLELGDSALYFCASSEGQNTEAFFGQGTRLTVV.

The chain combines TRBV5-4 with TRBJ2-7; the match to TRBD1 covers 9 bases. V was pared by 0 bases and J by 1 base, with 2 bases of the junction left unmatched. The CDR3 is 15 amino acids. Germline V CDR1 and CDR2: SGHNT, YYREEE (reference sequence). This CDR3 reads CASSLAGTGSYEQYF. The CDR3 DNA is TGTGCCAGCAGCTTGGCCGGGACAGGGTCCTACGAGCAGTACTTC.

The sample holds a few counts of this clone. V gene TRBV4-2 combines with J gene TRBJ1-5; no clear D gene. Germline V gene lookup returns CDR1 LGHNA and CDR2 YNFKEQ. The CDR3 consists of 13 residues. Trimming cost V 0 bases and J 4 bases, with 4 bases left between them. The CDR3, as DNA: TGTGCCAGCAGCCAAGATCTTAATCAGCCCCAGCATTTT. As protein: CASSQDLNQPQHF.

The chain uses TRBV6-6 and TRBJ2-2; 9 bases align to TRBD2. The germline V gene has CDR1 MNHNY and CDR2 SVGAGI (reference sequence). The CDR3 is 15 residues long. The trim removed 6 bases at V and 6 bases at J, leaving 8 bases unmatched. The CDR3 spells CASSPGTSFAGELFF. The CDR3 DNA reads TGTGCCAGCAGCCCCGGGACTAGCTTTGCCGGGGAGCTGTTTTTT.

The chain carries TRBV5-8 and TRBJ2-7; D perhaps matches TRBD2 (5 bases). CDR1 and CDR2 (germline): SGHTS, YDEGEE. The CDR3 length is 14 residues. The V gene lost 2 bases and the J gene lost 0 bases, with 9 bases spanning the gap. CDR3 nucleotides: TGTGCCAGCAGCTTACCGGGGAGCTCCTACGAGCAGTACTTC. Encoded protein: CASSLPGSSYEQYF.

Regarding this clone: Other DNA sequences in the same sample also yield this CDR3. V and J are TRBV5-6 and TRBJ2-3; 12 nucleotides match TRBD2. Germline values: CDR1 SGHDT, CDR2 YYEEEE. The CDR3 totals 14 residues. The V gene end was trimmed by 3 bases and the J gene end by 4 bases; junction bases not matched to a gene: 0. For the CDR3, the DNA is TGTGCCAGCAGCTCTAGCGGGGGGGCAGATACGCAGTATTTT. Its protein product is CASSSSGGADTQYF. The full variable domain, completed using reference TRBV5-6 and TRBJ2-3, is DAGVTQSPTHLIKTRGQQVTLRCSPKSGHDTVSWYQQALGQGPQFIFQYYEEEERQRGNFPDRFSGHQFPNYSSELNVNALLLGDSALYLCASSSSGGADTQYFGPGTRLTVL.

This clone was observed once. J is TRBJ2-3 and V is TRBV7-3; 7 bases map to TRBD2. The V gene's germline CDR1 is SGHTA and CDR2 FQGTGA. With 8 bases clipped from V and 1 base from J, the junction kept 3 bases outside the gene matches. The CDR3 runs 13 residues. In nucleotides, the CDR3 is TGTGCCAGCGGGGGGGGTGGCACAGATACGCAGTATTTT. Translation gives CASGGGGTDTQYF.

This CDR3 is CASSLGLEQFF. CDR3 bases: TGCGCCAGCAGCTTAGGACTCGAGCAGTTCTTC. The rearrangement joins TRBV5-1 to TRBJ2-1, with a weak D call TRBD2 (5 bases). This CDR3 is built from 11 residues. CDR1 SGHRS and CDR2 YFSETQ come from the germline V gene. The ends were cut back, 2 bases at V and 10 bases at J, with 7 bases in the middle.

The rearrangement joins TRBV28 to TRBJ1-2, with D possibly TRBD1 on 6 matching bases. The CDR3 is made up of 15 amino acids. V was trimmed by 5 bases and J by 4 bases, leaving 17 bases between them. The germline CDR1 and CDR2 sequences are MDHEN and SYDVKM. As DNA, the CDR3 is TGTGCCAGCAGTAGAACCACACAGGGTATCTATGGCTACACCTTC. It specifies CASSRTTQGIYGYTF.

This rearrangement joins TRBV5-1 to TRBJ2-2; possibly TRBD1 for D (5 bases). Trimming removed 1 base at V and 0 bases at J, with 10 bases between. CDR1 and CDR2 (germline): SGHRS, YFSETQ. CDR3 length equals 16 residues. This CDR3 is CASSLYQGPNTGELFF. For the CDR3, the DNA is TGCGCCAGCAGCTTGTATCAGGGTCCGAACACCGGGGAGCTGTTTTTT.